This T cell receptor (beta chain) came from a study of response to subunit inactivated influenza vaccine. Whole-study results and caveats: Authors suggested few new T cells are recruited by each seasonal influenza vaccination.

CDR1 is SGHVS, CDR2 FQNEAQ, per germline. V was cut by 4 bases and J by 7 bases, with 19 bases left in between. The CDR3 totals 15 residues. Using its own MiXCR run on the RT-PCR reads, TCRdb lists one record per CDR3 protein. The sample lists a few hundred thousand distinct CDR3 sequences, roughly 20% occurring once. Many counts were recorded for this clonotype. The antigen remains undetermined. The source was PBMCs from blood, collected less than 22 months after vaccination. This rearrangement joins TRBV7-8 to TRBJ1-2, with D unresolved. This TCR was sampled from a man between 50 and 75 years old who received an inactivated influenza vaccine. DNA of the CDR3: TGTGCCAGCAGCTCCCCCCTGAGGGCAGATATTGGCTACACCTTC. Protein: CASSSPLRADIGYTF. The entire variable domain, with the rest obtained from reference TRBV7-8 and TRBJ1-2, is as follows: GAGVSQSPRYKVAKRGQDVALRCDPISGHVSLFWYQQALGQGPEFLTYFQNEAQLDKSGLPSDRFFAERPEGSVSTLKIQRTQQEDSAVYLCASSSPLRADIGYTFGSGTRLTVV.